This record concerns one T cell receptor beta chain sequence. MiXCR, applied by TCRdb to the reads, yields one record per CDR3 protein. The table lists 80,000 to 100,000 distinct CDR3 sequences, around a third of them singletons. The sample originates from a study of type 1 regulatory T cells. Study-wide context: An in vitro protocol generated T-allo10, a Tr1-enriched, alloantigen-specific CD4 T cell product.

V was cut by 7 bases and J by 9 bases, with 19 bases left in between. From germline, CDR1 is SEHNR and CDR2 FQNEAQ (reference sequence). The CDR3 is 14 residues long. Sequenced sample: CD4+ T cells, either the whole sample or a sorted fraction (not recorded which). This receptor was obtained from a human donor in good health. The chain joins TRBV7-9 to TRBJ2-1; D gene unclear. The DNA of the CDR3 is TGTGCCAGCATCGACGCGCAGTTCGCTTCTGAGCAGTTCTTC. It encodes CASIDAQFASEQFF.